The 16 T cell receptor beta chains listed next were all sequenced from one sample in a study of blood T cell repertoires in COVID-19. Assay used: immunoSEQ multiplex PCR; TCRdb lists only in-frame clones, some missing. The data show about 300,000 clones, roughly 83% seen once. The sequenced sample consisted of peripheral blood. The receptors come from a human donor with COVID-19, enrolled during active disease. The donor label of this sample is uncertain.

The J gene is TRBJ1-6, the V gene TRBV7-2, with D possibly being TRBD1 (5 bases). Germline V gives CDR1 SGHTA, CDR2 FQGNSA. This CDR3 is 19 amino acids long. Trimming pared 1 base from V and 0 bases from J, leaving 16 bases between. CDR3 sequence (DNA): TGTGCCAGCAGCTTAGGCCAGGGAGGGTGGGTCTCCTATAATTCACCCCTCCACTTT. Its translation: CASSLGQGGWVSYNSPLHF.

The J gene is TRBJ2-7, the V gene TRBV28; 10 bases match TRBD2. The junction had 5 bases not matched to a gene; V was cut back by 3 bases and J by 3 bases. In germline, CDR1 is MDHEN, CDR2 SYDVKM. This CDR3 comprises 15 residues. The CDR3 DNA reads TGTGCCAGCAGTTTCGGGTCTAGCGGGAGCTACGAGCAGTACTTC. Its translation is CASSFGSSGSYEQYF.

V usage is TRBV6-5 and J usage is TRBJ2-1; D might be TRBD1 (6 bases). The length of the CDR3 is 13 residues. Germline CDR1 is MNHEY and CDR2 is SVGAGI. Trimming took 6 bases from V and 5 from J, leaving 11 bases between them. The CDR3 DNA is TGTGCCAGCAGCTGGACAGACAACAATGAGCAGTTCTTC. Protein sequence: CASSWTDNNEQFF.

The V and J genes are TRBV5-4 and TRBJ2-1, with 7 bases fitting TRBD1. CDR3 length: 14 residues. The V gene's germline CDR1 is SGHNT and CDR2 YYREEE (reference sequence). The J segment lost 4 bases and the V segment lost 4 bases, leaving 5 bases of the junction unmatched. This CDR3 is CASSPRDRYNEQFF. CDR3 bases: TGTGCCAGCAGCCCTCGGGACAGATACAATGAGCAGTTCTTC.

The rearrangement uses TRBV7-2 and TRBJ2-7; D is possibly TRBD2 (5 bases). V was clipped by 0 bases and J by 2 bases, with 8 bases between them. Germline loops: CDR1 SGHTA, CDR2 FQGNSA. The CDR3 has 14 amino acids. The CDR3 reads CASSLAVGAYEQYF. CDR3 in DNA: TGTGCCAGCAGCTTAGCCGTGGGAGCCTACGAGCAGTACTTC.

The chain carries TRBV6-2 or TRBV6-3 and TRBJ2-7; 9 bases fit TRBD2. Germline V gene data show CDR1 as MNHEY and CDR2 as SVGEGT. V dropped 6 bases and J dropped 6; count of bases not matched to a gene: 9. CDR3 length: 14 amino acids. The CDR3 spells CASSLAGSLGEQYF. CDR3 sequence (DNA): TGTGCCAGCAGCCTAGCGGGGTCATTGGGCGAGCAGTACTTC.

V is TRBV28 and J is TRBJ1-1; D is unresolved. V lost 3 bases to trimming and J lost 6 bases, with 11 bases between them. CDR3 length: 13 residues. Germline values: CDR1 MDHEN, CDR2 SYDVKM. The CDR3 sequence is CASSFPNRAEAFF. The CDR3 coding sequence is TGTGCCAGCAGTTTCCCCAACCGAGCTGAAGCTTTCTTT.

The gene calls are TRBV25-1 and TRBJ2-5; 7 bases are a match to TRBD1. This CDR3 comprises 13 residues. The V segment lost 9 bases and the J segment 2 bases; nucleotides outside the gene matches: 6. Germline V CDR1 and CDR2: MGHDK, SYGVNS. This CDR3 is CASQQGIQETQYF. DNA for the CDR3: TGTGCCAGTCAACAGGGGATACAAGAGACCCAGTACTTC.

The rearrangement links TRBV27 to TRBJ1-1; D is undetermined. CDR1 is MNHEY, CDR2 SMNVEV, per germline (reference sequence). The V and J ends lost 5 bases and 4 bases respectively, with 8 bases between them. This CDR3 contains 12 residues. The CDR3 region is CASSPLGTEAFF. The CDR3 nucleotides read TGTGCCAGCAGTCCTCTAGGCACTGAAGCTTTCTTT.

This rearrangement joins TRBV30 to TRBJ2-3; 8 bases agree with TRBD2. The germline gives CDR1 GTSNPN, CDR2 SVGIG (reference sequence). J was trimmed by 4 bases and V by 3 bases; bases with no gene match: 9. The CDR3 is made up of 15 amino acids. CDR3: CAWRVGAGEADTQYF. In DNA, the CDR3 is TGTGCCTGGAGAGTCGGAGCGGGAGAGGCAGATACGCAGTATTTT.

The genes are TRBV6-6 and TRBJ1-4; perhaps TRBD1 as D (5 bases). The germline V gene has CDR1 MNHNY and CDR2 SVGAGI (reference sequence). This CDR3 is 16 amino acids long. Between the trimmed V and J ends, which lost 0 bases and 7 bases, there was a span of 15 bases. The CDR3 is CASSYSSGPGGEKLFF. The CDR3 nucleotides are TGTGCCAGCAGTTACTCTTCCGGGCCCGGGGGTGAAAAACTGTTTTTT.

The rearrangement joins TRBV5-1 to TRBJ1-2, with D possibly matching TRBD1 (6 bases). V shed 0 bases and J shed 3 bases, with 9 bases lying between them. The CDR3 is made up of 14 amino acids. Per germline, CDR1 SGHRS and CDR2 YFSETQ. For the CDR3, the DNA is TGCGCCAGCAGCTTGGGGACAGCGTACTATGGCTACACCTTC. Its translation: CASSLGTAYYGYTF.

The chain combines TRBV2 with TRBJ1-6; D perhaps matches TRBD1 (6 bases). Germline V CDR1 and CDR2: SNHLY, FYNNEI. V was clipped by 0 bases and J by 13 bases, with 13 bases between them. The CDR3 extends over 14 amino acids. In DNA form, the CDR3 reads TGTGCCAGCAGTGAAGCGCGGGGGCCCCTGCCCCTCCACTTT. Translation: CASSEARGPLPLHF.

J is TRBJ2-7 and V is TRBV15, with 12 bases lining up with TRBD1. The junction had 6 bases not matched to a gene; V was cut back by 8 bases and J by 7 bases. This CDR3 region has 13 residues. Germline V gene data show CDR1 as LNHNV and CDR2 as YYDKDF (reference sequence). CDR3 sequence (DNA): TGTGCCACCTCGGGACAGGGGGCGAGTGAGCAGTACTTC. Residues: CATSGQGASEQYF.

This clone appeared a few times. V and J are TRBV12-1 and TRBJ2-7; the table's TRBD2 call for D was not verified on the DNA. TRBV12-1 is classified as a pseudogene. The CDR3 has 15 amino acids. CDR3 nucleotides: TGTGCCAGCAGCGAGCCTGCTTGGAGCTCCTACGAGCAGTACTTC. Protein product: CASSEPAWSSYEQYF.

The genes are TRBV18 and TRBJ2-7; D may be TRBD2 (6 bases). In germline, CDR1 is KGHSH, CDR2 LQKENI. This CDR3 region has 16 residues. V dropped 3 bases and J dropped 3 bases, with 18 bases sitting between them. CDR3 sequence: CASSPRSTGAGYEQYF. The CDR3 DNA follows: TGTGCCAGCTCACCTCGGTCGACGGGAGCGGGCTACGAGCAGTACTTC.